What follows describes a single T cell receptor beta chain. Its antigen is not identified. This sample was taken from a study of shared clonotypes between healthy human individuals. Study-wide background: Used for every donor were three CD4 naive, three CD4 memory, two CD8 naive and one CD8 memory plate.

Whole-study results and caveats: Around 5% of naive CD4 clonotypes were common to several donors.

The germline V gene encodes CDR1 MNHEY and CDR2 SVGAGI. This CDR3 comprises 15 residues. Losses at the gene ends were 2 bases for V and 4 bases for J; bases not matched to a gene: 6. Samples underwent the assay at deep level. Every subset had its genomic DNA shared out evenly among several immunoSEQ plates. The repertoire was sequenced with immunoSEQ multiplex PCR; TCRdb's copy has only in-frame clones and lacks some. This repertoire shows roughly 410,000 clones, around 96% found once; its top ten account for about 0.34%. This chain links TRBV6-5 with TRBJ2-7, with 9 nucleotides matching TRBD1. The receptor was derived from a man aged 25-45 years in good health. Sequencing was carried out using memory CD8+ T cells sorted from blood. Subset defined: CD45RO+ cells pooled with CCR7-negative TemRA cells. The CDR3 nucleotides read TGTGCCAGCAGTTACCCATCCGGGACAGGGTACGAGCAGTACTTC. Translation: CASSYPSGTGYEQYF.